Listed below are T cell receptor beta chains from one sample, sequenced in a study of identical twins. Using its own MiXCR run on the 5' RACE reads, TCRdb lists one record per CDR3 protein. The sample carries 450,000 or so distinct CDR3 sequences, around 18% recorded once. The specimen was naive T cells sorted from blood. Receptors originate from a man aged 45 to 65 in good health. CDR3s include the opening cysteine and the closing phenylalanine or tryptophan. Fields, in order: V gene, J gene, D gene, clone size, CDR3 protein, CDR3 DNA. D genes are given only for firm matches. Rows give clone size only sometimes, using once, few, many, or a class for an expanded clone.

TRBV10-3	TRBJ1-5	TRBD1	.	CATSLDRGNQPQHF	TGTGCCACCTCATTGGACAGGGGGAATCAGCCCCAGCATTTT
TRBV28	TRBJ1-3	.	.	CASKAGLSSGNTIYF	TGTGCCAGCAAAGCGGGGCTCAGTTCTGGAAACACCATATATTTT
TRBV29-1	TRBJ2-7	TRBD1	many	CSVTGQGHEQYF	TGCAGCGTCACGGGACAGGGCCACGAGCAGTACTTC
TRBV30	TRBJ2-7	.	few	CAWRYDGYEQYF	TGTGCCTGGAGGTACGATGGTTACGAGCAGTACTTC
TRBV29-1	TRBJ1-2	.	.	CSVELGSGYTF	TGCAGCGTTGAATTAGGGTCTGGCTACACCTTC
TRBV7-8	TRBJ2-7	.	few	CASSLSYRDYEQYF	TGTGCCAGCAGCTTATCGTATAGGGATTACGAGCAGTACTTC
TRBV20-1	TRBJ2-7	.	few	CSAWAGLSYEQYF	TGCAGTGCGTGGGCCGGACTCTCCTACGAGCAGTACTTC
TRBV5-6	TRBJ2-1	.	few	CASSWGGEQFF	TGTGCCAGCAGCTGGGGTGGAGAGCAGTTCTTC
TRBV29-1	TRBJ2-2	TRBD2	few	CSVEDKASGSDTGELFF	TGCAGCGTTGAAGATAAGGCTAGCGGGAGTGACACCGGGGAGCTGTTTTTT
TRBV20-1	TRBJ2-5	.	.	CSARSGRGGVETQYF	TGCAGTGCTAGGAGTGGGAGAGGGGGAGTGGAGACCCAGTACTTC
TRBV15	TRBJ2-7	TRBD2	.	CATSRDLASGGAHEQYF	TGTGCCACCAGCAGAGATCTTGCTAGCGGGGGGGCCCACGAGCAGTACTTC
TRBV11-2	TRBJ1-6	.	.	CASSLGGERRGSPLHF	TGTGCCAGCAGCTTAGGAGGGGAGCGTCGGGGTTCACCCCTCCACTTT
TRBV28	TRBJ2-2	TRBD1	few	CASSPRGGLAGELFF	TGTGCCAGCAGTCCCCGAGGGGGCCTGGCCGGGGAGCTGTTTTTT
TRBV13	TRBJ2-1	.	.	CASSFVAADVYNEQFF	TGTGCCAGCAGCTTCGTAGCGGCTGATGTTTACAATGAGCAGTTCTTC
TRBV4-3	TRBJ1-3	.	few	CATTLGDGNTIYF	TGCGCCACTACGTTGGGAGACGGAAACACCATATATTTT
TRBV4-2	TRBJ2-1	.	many	CASSQEMVADNEQFF	TGTGCCAGCAGCCAAGAGATGGTAGCGGACAATGAGCAGTTCTTC
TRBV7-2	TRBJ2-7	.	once	CASSQRPGGGYEQYF	TGTGCCAGCAGCCAACGACCTGGGGGTGGTTACGAGCAGTACTTC
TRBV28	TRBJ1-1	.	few	CASSLWGGRGDPEAFF	TGTGCCAGCAGTTTATGGGGGGGCAGGGGAGACCCTGAAGCTTTCTTT
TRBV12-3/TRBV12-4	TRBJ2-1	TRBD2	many	CASSLMGLAGPRLYNEQFF	TGTGCCAGCAGTTTAATGGGCCTAGCGGGGCCCAGACTGTACAATGAGCAGTTCTTC
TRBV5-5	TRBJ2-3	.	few	CASSLADILYTDTQYF	TGTGCCAGCAGCTTGGCGGATATCTTATACACAGATACGCAGTATTTT
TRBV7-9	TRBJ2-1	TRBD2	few	CASSLDLREKFF	TGTGCCAGCAGCTTAGATTTGCGGGAGAAGTTCTTC
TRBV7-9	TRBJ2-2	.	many	CASSWYLGFDTGELFF	TGTGCCAGCAGCTGGTACCTTGGGTTTGACACCGGGGAGCTGTTTTTT
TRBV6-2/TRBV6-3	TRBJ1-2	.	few	CASSQGRITFYGYTF	TGTGCCAGCAGCCAGGGACGGATAACCTTCTATGGCTACACCTTC
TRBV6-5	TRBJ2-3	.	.	CASRTVGDTQYF	TGTGCCAGCAGAACGGTGGGAGATACGCAGTATTTT
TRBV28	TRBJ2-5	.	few	CASIGQWGAGTQYF	TGTGCCAGCATCGGGCAGTGGGGGGCCGGGACCCAGTACTTC
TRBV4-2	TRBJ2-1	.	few	CASSPPWATYNEQFF	TGTGCCAGCAGCCCCCCTTGGGCTACCTACAATGAGCAGTTCTTC
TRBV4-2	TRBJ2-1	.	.	CASSQGGLRGGANNEQFF	TGTGCCAGCAGCCAAGGAGGTCTCAGGGGTGGGGCTAACAATGAGCAGTTCTTC
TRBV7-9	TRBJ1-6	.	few	CASSPLDRFVSPLHF	TGTGCCAGCAGCCCCTTAGACAGATTCGTTTCACCCCTCCACTTT
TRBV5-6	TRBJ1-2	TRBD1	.	CASSSPGQGAFGYTF	TGTGCCAGCAGCTCGCCGGGACAGGGGGCGTTTGGCTACACCTTC
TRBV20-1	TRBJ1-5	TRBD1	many	CSASEGAVNQPQHF	TGCAGTGCTAGCGAGGGGGCCGTCAATCAGCCCCAGCATTTT
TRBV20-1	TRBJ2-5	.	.	CSARVQAGETQYF	TGCAGTGCTAGAGTGCAGGCGGGGGAGACCCAGTACTTC
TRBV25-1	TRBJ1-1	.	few	CASSASLGQPNTEAFF	TGTGCCAGCAGTGCCTCCCTAGGACAGCCCAACACTGAAGCTTTCTTT
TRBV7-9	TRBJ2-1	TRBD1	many	CASSLQGINEQFF	TGTGCCAGCAGTTTACAGGGGATCAATGAGCAGTTCTTC
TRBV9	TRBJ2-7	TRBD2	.	CASSAGGGATYEQYF	TGTGCCAGCAGCGCCGGGGGGGGTGCTACCTACGAGCAGTACTTC
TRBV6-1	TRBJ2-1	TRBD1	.	CASSRTGNPYNEQFF	TGTGCCAGCAGTCGGACAGGGAATCCCTACAATGAGCAGTTCTTC
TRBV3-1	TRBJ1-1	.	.	CASSQDGWGRDTEAFF	TGTGCCAGCAGCCAAGACGGTTGGGGCAGGGACACTGAAGCTTTCTTT
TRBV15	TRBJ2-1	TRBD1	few	CATSRDLGTANEQFF	TGTGCCACCAGCAGAGATCTGGGGACAGCCAATGAGCAGTTCTTC
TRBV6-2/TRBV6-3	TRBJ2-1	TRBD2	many	CASTRRTSGGHRNEQFF	TGTGCCAGCACTCGACGGACTAGCGGGGGGCACCGGAATGAGCAGTTCTTC
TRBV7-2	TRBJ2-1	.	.	CASSPQRLREQFF	TGTGCCAGCAGCCCACAACGTTTGAGAGAGCAGTTCTTC
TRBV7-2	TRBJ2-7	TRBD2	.	CASSLRSSGNDEQYF	TGTGCCAGCAGCTTACGATCTAGCGGGAATGACGAGCAGTACTTC
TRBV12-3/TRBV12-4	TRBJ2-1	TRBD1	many	CASSNRDRGKDEQFF	TGTGCCAGCAGCAACCGGGACAGGGGGAAGGATGAGCAGTTCTTC
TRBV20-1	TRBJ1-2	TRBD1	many	CSARGTGANLFYGYTF	TGCAGTGCTAGAGGGACAGGGGCCAATCTTTTCTATGGCTACACCTTC
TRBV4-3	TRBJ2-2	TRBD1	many	CASSQEGGRANTGELFF	TGCGCCAGCAGCCAAGAAGGGGGCAGGGCGAACACCGGGGAGCTGTTTTTT
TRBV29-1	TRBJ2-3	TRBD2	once	CSVRETSGKADTQYF	TGCAGCGTGAGGGAGACTAGCGGGAAGGCAGATACGCAGTATTTT
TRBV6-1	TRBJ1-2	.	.	CASTQGPPANYGYTF	TGTGCCAGCACACAGGGACCCCCAGCTAACTATGGCTACACCTTC
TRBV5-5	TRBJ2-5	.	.	CASSLNWETQYF	TGTGCCAGCAGCTTGAACTGGGAGACCCAGTACTTC
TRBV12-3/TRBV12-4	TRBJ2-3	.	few	CASRFNRGGTQYF	TGTGCCAGCAGATTTAACAGGGGAGGTACGCAGTATTTT
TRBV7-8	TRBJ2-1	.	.	CASSLALRGNEQFF	TGTGCCAGCAGCTTAGCGCTTAGGGGTAATGAGCAGTTCTTC
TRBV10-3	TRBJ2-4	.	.	CAISEAGRTNIQYF	TGTGCCATCAGTGAAGCAGGACGAACAAACATTCAGTACTTC
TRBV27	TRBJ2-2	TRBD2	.	CASRPGLAGANTGELFF	TGTGCCAGCAGACCGGGACTAGCGGGAGCGAACACCGGGGAGCTGTTTTTT
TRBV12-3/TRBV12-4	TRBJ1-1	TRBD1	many	CASSPGQAWGNTEAFF	TGTGCCAGCAGTCCTGGACAGGCCTGGGGGAACACTGAAGCTTTCTTT
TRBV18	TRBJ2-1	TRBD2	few	CASSPRPTSGGATNEQFF	TGTGCCAGCTCACCACGTCCGACTAGCGGGGGGGCAACCAATGAGCAGTTCTTC
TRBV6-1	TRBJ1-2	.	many	CASKGSLNYGYTF	TGTGCCAGCAAAGGATCCCTGAACTATGGCTACACCTTC
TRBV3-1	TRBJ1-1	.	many	CASSLRGGARNNVAFF	TGTGCCAGCAGCCTCCGGGGAGGGGCCCGTAATAACGTGGCTTTCTTT
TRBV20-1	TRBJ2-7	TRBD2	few	CSARAIAGGAYEQYF	TGCAGTGCTAGGGCTATAGCGGGGGGCGCCTACGAGCAGTACTTC
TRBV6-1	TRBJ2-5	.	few	CASRTMDYRMYF	TGTGCCAGCAGGACAATGGACTACCGTATGTACTTC
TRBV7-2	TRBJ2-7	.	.	CASSSPTETPYEQYF	TGTGCCAGCAGCTCGCCTACGGAAACCCCCTACGAGCAGTACTTC
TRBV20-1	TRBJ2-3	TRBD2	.	CSARGSGHADTQYF	TGCAGTGCTAGAGGTAGCGGGCACGCAGATACGCAGTATTTT
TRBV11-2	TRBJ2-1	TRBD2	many	CASSLVVGGEQFF	TGTGCCAGCAGCTTAGTTGTCGGGGGGGAGCAGTTCTTC